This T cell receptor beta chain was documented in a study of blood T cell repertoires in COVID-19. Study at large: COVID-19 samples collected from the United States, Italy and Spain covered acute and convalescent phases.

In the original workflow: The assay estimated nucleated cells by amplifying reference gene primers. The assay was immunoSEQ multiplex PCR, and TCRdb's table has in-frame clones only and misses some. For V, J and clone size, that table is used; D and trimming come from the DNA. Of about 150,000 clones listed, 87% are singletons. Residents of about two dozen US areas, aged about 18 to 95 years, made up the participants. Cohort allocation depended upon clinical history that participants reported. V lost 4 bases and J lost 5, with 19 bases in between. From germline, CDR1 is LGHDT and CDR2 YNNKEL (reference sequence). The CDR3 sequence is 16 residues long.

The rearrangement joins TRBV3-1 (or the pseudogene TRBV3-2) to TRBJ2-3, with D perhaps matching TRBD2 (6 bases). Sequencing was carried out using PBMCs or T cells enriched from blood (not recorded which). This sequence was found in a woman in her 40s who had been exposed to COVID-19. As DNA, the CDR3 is TGTGCCAGCAGCCTTGAAGCGGGCCGTTGGGGAGATACGCAGTATTTT. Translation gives CASSLEAGRWGDTQYF.